The present TCR beta chain was sequenced within a study of blood T cell dynamics during melanoma immunotherapy. Study summary: Patients with metastatic melanoma got pembrolizumab or nivolumab-ipilimumab as first-line care. Whole-study findings and limits: Whether repertoire-driving clones were melanoma-specific could not be determined.

Each bulk PBMC sample had 300 to 400 ng DNA loaded. Clones were read by immunoSEQ multiplex PCR, and TCRdb kept only the in-frame ones, dropping some. The sample carries roughly 9,000 clones, 65% to 90% recorded once. Remarks on this clone: Its antigen is still unknown.

Described time point: week 3, after first cycle of checkpoint inhibitor. The source of this sequence is a human donor with melanoma. The sequencing used blood, collected from a patient treated with checkpoint blockade.

The CDR3: CASSRTSGGAGEQFF. DNA for the CDR3: TGTGCCAGCAGCCGGACTAGCGGGGGGGCAGGTGAGCAGTTCTTC. The V and J genes are TRBV7-2 and TRBJ2-1; 15 nucleotides align to TRBD2. CDR1 is SGHTA, CDR2 FQGNSA, per germline. The CDR3 has 15 residues. The trim removed 5 bases at V and 9 bases at J, leaving 5 bases unmatched.